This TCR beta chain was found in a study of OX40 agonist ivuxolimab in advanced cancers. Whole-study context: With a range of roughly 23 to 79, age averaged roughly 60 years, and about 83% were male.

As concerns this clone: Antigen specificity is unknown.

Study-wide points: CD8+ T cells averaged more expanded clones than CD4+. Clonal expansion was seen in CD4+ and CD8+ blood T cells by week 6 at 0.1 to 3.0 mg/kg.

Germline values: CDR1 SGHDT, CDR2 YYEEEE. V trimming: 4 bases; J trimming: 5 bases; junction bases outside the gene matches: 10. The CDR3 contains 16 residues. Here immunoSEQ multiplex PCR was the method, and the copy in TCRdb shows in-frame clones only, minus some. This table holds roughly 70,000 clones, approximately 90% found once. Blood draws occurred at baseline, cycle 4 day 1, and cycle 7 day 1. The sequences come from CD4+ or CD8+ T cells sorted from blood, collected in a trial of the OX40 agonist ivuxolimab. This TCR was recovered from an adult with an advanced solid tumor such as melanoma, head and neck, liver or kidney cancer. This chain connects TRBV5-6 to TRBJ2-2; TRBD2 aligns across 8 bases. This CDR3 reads CASSVLSGMGTGELFF. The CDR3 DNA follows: TGTGCCAGCAGCGTTCTTAGCGGGATGGGAACCGGGGAGCTGTTTTTT.